The 5 T cell receptor beta chains in this list originate from one sample, sequenced in a study of human CD4 T cells and Enterobacteriaceae. FACS sorting after 6-7 days collected CFSE-low CD25+ ICOS+ proliferating activated T cells. At a 2:1 ratio, CFSE-labeled memory CD4+ T cells were cultured with irradiated autologous monocytes pulsed with antigen. Memory CD4+ T cells were sorted as all CD4+ cells except CD45RA+CCR7+CD95- naive cells, over 95% pure. TCRdb's table, derived via immunoSEQ multiplex PCR, lists solely in-frame clones and lacks some. The sample holds about 110 clones, around 40% seen once. The sequencing sample was made of bacteria-reactive CD4+ T cells grown in culture. Specified subset: CFSE-low proliferating memory CD4 T cells sorted after in vitro stimulation with a heat-inactivated bacterium or M. tuberculosis lysate. All receptors derive from a human donor in good health.

This clone qualifies as large. This chain links TRBV6-6 with TRBJ2-1; TRBD1 is a possible D gene (5 bases). This CDR3 contains 15 residues. The V end was cut by 4 bases, the J end by 4 bases, with 14 bases between. CDR1 and CDR2 from the germline V gene are MNHNY and SVGAGI (reference sequence). CDR3 residues: CASSSILGEYNEQFF. The DNA of the CDR3 is TGTGCCAGCAGTTCCATCCTAGGGGAATACAATGAGCAGTTCTTC.

CDR3 nucleotide sequence: TGTGCCAGCAGCTTAGACAGGGGGCGCGAGCAGTACTTC. It yields the protein CASSLDRGREQYF. The chain uses TRBV5-4 and TRBJ2-7, with TRBD1 matching 10 bases. The junction had 2 bases not matched to a gene; V was cut back by 2 bases and J by 6 bases. The CDR3 runs 13 residues. CDR1 is SGHNT, CDR2 YYREEE, per germline (reference sequence).

By share, this clone counts as hyperexpanded. The rearrangement uses TRBV6-4 and TRBJ2-6, with D maybe TRBD1 (5 bases). CDR3 length equals 15 residues. V was clipped by 2 bases and J by 0 bases, with 5 bases between them. Germline-derived CDR1 and CDR2 are MRHNA and SNTAGT. The CDR3 is CASSDGHSGANVLTF. The CDR3 bases are TGTGCCAGCAGTGACGGACACTCTGGGGCCAACGTCCTGACTTTC.

J is TRBJ2-4 and V is TRBV21-1; the listed D gene, TRBD1, was not tested against the DNA. TRBV21-1 is tagged as a pseudogene. The CDR3 contains 17 residues. CDR3 amino acids: CASRAQLVQQRKNIQYF. For the CDR3, the DNA is TGTGCCAGCAGGGCGCAGTTAGTACAGCAAAGAAAAAACATTCAGTACTTC.

The J gene is TRBJ2-7, the V gene TRBV4-1; TRBD2 agrees at 12 bases. V gave up 4 bases and J gave up 4 bases; unmatched junction bases: 14. The CDR3 sequence is 18 residues long. CDR1 MGHRA and CDR2 YSYEKL come from the germline V gene. The CDR3 loop is CASSRSPSGGARKYEQYF. The CDR3 DNA reads TGCGCCAGCAGCCGAAGCCCTAGCGGGGGGGCTCGGAAGTACGAGCAGTACTTC.